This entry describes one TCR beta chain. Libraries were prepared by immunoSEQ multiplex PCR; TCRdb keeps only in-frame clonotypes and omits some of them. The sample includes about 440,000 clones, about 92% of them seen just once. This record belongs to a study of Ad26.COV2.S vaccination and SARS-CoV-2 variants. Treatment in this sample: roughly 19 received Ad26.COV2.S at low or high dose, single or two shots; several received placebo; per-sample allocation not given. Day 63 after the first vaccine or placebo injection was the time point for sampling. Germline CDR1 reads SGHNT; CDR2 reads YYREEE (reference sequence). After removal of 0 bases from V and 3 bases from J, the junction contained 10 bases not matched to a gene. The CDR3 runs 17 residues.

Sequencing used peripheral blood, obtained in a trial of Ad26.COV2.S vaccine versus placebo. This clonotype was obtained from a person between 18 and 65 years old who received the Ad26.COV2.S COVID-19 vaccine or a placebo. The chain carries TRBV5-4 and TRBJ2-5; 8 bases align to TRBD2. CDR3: CASSLGVSGGAEETQYF. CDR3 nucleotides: TGTGCCAGCAGCTTGGGCGTGTCCGGGGGGGCTGAAGAGACCCAGTACTTC.